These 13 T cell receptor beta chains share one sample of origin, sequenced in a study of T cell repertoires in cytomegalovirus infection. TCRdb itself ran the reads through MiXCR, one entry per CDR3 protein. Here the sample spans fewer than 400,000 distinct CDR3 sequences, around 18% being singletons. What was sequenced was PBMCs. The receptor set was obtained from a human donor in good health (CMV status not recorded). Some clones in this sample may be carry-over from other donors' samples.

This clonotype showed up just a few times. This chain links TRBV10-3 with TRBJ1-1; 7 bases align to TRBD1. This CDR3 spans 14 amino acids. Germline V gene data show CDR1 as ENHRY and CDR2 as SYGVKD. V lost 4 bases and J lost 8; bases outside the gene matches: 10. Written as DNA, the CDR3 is TGTGCCATCAGTGTACAGGGGAATCCAGCCGAAGCTTTCTTT. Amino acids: CAISVQGNPAEAFF.

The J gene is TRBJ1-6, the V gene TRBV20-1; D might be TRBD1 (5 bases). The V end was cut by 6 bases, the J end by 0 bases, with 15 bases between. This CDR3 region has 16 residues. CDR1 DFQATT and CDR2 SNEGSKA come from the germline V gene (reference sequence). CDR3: CSAIAGPSSYNSPLHF. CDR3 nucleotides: TGCAGTGCGATCGCAGGGCCGAGCTCCTATAATTCACCCCTCCACTTT.

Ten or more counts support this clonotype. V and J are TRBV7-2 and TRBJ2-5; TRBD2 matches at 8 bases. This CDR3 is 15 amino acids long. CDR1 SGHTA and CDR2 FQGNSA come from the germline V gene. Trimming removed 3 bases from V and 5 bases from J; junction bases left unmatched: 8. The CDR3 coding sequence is TGTGCCAGCAGCTTGGTCGCGGCGGGGGGCGAGACCCAGTACTTC. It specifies CASSLVAAGGETQYF.

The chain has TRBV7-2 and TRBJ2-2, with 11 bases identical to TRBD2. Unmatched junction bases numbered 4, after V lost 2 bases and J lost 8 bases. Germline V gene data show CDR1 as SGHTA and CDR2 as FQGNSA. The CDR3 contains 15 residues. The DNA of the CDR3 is TGTGCCAGCAGCTTAAGCCTAGCGGGAGGAGGGGAGCTGTTTTTT. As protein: CASSLSLAGGGELFF.

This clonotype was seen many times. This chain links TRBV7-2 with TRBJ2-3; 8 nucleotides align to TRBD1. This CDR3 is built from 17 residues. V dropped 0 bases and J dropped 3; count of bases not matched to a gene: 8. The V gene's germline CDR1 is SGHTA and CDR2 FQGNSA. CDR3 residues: CASSLARTGSGTDTQYF. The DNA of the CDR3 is TGTGCCAGCAGCTTAGCTAGGACAGGGAGCGGTACAGATACGCAGTATTTT.

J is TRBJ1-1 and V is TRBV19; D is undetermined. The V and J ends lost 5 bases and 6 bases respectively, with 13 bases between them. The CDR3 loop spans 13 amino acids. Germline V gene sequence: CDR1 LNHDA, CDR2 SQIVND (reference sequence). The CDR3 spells CASSFRDRAEAFF. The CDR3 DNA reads TGTGCCAGTAGTTTTAGGGATAGGGCTGAAGCTTTCTTT.

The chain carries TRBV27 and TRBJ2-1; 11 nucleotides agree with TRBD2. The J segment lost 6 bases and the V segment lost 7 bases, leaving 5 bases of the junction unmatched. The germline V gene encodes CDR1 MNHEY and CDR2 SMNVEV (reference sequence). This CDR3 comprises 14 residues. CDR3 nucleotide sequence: TGTGCCAGCAAATCTAGCGGGGGGAGCAATGAGCAGTTCTTC. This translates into CASKSSGGSNEQFF.

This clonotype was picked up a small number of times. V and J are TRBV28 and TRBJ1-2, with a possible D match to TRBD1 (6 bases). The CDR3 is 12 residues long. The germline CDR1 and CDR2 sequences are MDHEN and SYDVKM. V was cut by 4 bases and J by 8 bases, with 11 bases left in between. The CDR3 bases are TGTGCCAGCAGTTCCAGGGGCGGCGGCTACACCTTC. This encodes CASSSRGGGYTF.

CDR3 sequence (DNA): TGTGCCAGCAGCTCCATACAGGGGGCCGCTGAAGCTTTCTTT. Translation gives CASSSIQGAAEAFF. The V call is TRBV7-9, the J call TRBJ1-1; TRBD1 matches 9 bases. The CDR3 consists of 14 residues. The V gene's germline CDR1 is SEHNR and CDR2 FQNEAQ (reference sequence). V was clipped by 4 bases and J by 6 bases; unmatched bases: 6.

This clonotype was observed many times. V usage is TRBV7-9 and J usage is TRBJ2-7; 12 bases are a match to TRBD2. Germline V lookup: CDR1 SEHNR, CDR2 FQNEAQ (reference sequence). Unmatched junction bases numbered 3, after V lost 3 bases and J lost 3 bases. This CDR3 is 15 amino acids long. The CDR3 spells CASSFRLAGDYEQYF. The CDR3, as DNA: TGTGCCAGCAGCTTTAGACTAGCGGGGGACTACGAGCAGTACTTC.

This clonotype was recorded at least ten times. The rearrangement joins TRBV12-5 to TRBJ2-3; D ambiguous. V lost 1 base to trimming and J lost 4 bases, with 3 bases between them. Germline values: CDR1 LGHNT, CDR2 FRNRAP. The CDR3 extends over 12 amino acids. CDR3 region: CASGLGSDTQYF. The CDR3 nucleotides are TGTGCTAGTGGTTTGGGGTCAGATACGCAGTATTTT.

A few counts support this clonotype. The CDR3 protein is CASSSIKHRVTDTQYF. The CDR3 DNA reads TGTGCCAGCAGCTCCATAAAGCACAGGGTGACGGATACGCAGTATTTT. This sequence joins TRBV7-2 and TRBJ2-3, with D possibly being TRBD1 (6 bases). The germline V gene encodes CDR1 SGHTA and CDR2 FQGNSA. There are 16 residues in the CDR3. Trimming shortened V by 4 bases and J by 6 bases, and 20 bases separated the two germline ends.

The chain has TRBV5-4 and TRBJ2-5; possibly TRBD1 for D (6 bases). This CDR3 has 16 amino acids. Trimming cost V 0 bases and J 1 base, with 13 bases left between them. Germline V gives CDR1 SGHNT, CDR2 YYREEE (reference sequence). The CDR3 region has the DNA TGTGCCAGCAGCTTGGCCGTTGGGGGCTCCCAAGAGACCCAGTACTTC. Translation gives CASSLAVGGSQETQYF.